What follows is one T cell receptor (beta chain) and its context. Its antigen is still unknown. TCRdb keeps only in-frame clones here, not all; method: immunoSEQ multiplex PCR. The repertoire holds 130,000 to 150,000 clones, with just under 95% as singletons. Trimming took 3 bases from V and 2 from J; bases not matched to a gene: 3. Germline V lookup: CDR1 LNHDA, CDR2 SQIVND (reference sequence). This CDR3 region has 14 residues. This entry belongs to a study of T cell responses to AZD1222 COVID-19 vaccine. The wider study: Second doses were pooled across both intervals (about 4 or about 12 weeks). Study results and limitations: Nearly half of spike-specific TCRs reportedly go after variant regions that carry no mutations. The peak T cell response came first, and repertoires were sampled only after it. The breadth and depth of Spike-specific TCRs increased once two AZD1222 doses had been given.

Sequences were derived from peripheral blood, sampled on day 0 of AZD1222 vaccination. This sequence was found in an adult in good health. The chain links TRBV19 to TRBJ2-5; 7 nucleotides agree with TRBD1. The DNA of the CDR3 is TGTGCCAGTAGTATTTGGGGACAGCAAGAGACCCAGTACTTC. Its translation is CASSIWGQQETQYF.